The rows below give T cell receptor beta chains drawn from one sample of a study of T cell repertoires in cytomegalovirus infection. One entry per CDR3 protein results from TCRdb running MiXCR on the reads. The sample lists roughly 300,000 distinct CDR3 sequences; roughly 9.5% were seen once. The material sequenced was PBMCs. The receptors shown here come from a human donor in good health (CMV status not recorded). Some clones in this sample may be carry-over from other donors' samples. Each CDR3 is given with its conserved first and last residue. A D gene is named only where the DNA matches it firmly. Not all rows give a size; the values are once, few, many and, for expanded clones, a class.

clone_size cdr3_length j_call d_call v_call cdr3_nt cdr3_aa
few 15 TRBJ2-7 - TRBV7-6 TGTGCCAGCAGCTTAGGACACCCCCCCCGGGGCGAGCAGTACTTC CASSLGHPPRGEQYF
- 17 TRBJ2-7 - TRBV7-9 TGTGCCAGCAGCTTCTTAAAGGGACAAGCGGGGACCTACGAGCAGTACTTC CASSFLKGQAGTYEQYF
- 18 TRBJ2-3 TRBD2 TRBV20-1 TGCAGTGCTAACATAGCGGGAGGGCTCCAATATACTTCAGATACGCAGTATTTT CSANIAGGLQYTSDTQYF
few 13 TRBJ1-5 - TRBV19 TGTGCCAGTACCTATGAATGGGGGCAGCCCCAGCATTTT CASTYEWGQPQHF
few 15 TRBJ2-5 - TRBV18 TGTGCCAGTTTCAAGGACCGGACAGCCCAAGAGACCCAGTACTTC CASFKDRTAQETQYF
once 13 TRBJ2-5 TRBD2 TRBV20-1 TGCAGTGCTAGAAATGGGGGGGAAGAGACCCAGTACTTC CSARNGGEETQYF
few 16 TRBJ2-7 TRBD2 TRBV28 TGTGCCACGGCGGAGCCTAGCGGGAGGAGGTCCTACGAGCAGTACTTC CATAEPSGRRSYEQYF
few 13 TRBJ2-5 - TRBV6-2/TRBV6-3 TGTGCCAGCAGTTACTCCGTAGGGGGGACCCAGTACTTC CASSYSVGGTQYF
- 16 TRBJ2-7 - TRBV7-3 TGTGCCAGCAGCTCCATCCCAGCGGGCGAGTCCTACGAGCAGTACTTC CASSSIPAGESYEQYF
many 14 TRBJ1-2 TRBD1 TRBV29-1 TGCAGCGTGGTTAAGGGACAGGGAATCTATGGCTACACCTTC CSVVKGQGIYGYTF
few 17 TRBJ2-1 TRBD2 TRBV4-2 TGTGCCAGCAGCCAAGTTCGGGGGGAGGGGCGTTTGAATGAGCAGTTCTTC CASSQVRGEGRLNEQFF
few 15 TRBJ2-5 - TRBV7-7 TGTGCCAGCAGCTCGACTGGGGGACCCCAAGAGACCCAGTACTTC CASSSTGGPQETQYF
few 14 TRBJ2-1 TRBD1 TRBV19 TGTGCCAGTATGATGGGACAGGGGGCAAATGAGCAGTTCTTC CASMMGQGANEQFF
- 11 TRBJ1-2 - TRBV30 TGTGCCTGGAGTGGCCGGTTTGGCTACACCTTC CAWSGRFGYTF
many 13 TRBJ1-1 - TRBV15 TGTGCCACGAGCCGGGGGATTACAGACGAAGCTTTCTTT CATSRGITDEAFF
many 14 TRBJ2-7 TRBD1 TRBV6-2/TRBV6-3 TGTGCCAGCAGTTACGCGACAGGGTATAGGGAGCAGTACTTC CASSYATGYREQYF
many 14 TRBJ1-4 - TRBV11-1 TGTGCCAGCAGCTTATCTTGGACTAATGAAAAACTGTTTTTT CASSLSWTNEKLFF
few 12 TRBJ1-1 - TRBV4-3 TGCGCCAGCAGCCGGGACTTCGGCGAAGCTTTCTTT CASSRDFGEAFF
few 16 TRBJ2-3 TRBD1 TRBV7-8 TGTGCCAGCACCAAGCCCCGGGGACAGGGTGGGGATACGCAGTATTTT CASTKPRGQGGDTQYF
many 15 TRBJ1-5 - TRBV7-8 TGTGCCAGCAGCTTACCTCGGGAAAGAAATCAGCCCCAGCATTTT CASSLPRERNQPQHF
few 15 TRBJ2-2 TRBD1 TRBV5-6 TGTGCCAGCAGCAGACAGGGAGTAAACACCGGGGAGCTGTTTTTT CASSRQGVNTGELFF
many 15 TRBJ2-1 TRBD2 TRBV7-2 TGTGCCAGCAGCCCTAGCGGCAGCCCCTCCTATGAGCAGTTCTTC CASSPSGSPSYEQFF
few 14 TRBJ2-3 - TRBV5-6 TGTGCCAGCAGCTTCGGCCGGGCGCAAGATACGCAGTATTTT CASSFGRAQDTQYF
- 14 TRBJ2-7 TRBD2 TRBV7-2 TGTGCCAGCAGCTTCGGTAGCGGGACGAGTGAGCAGTACTTC CASSFGSGTSEQYF
many 13 TRBJ2-1 TRBD2 TRBV2 TGTGCCAGGGGGACTAGCGGCCACAATGAGCAGTTCTTC CARGTSGHNEQFF
- 14 TRBJ2-5 TRBD2 TRBV11-3 TGTGCCAGCAGCTCAGTGGGGGGGGGGGAGACCCAGTACTTC CASSSVGGGETQYF
- 13 TRBJ1-2 - TRBV6-2/TRBV6-3 TGTGCCAGCAGTGGAGAGGGTTGGAGTGGCTACACCTTC CASSGEGWSGYTF
few 15 TRBJ2-6 - TRBV2 TGTGCCAGCAGTCTCAGGGTAGCTGGGGCCAACGTCCTGACTTTC CASSLRVAGANVLTF
- 14 TRBJ2-7 TRBD1 TRBV6-2/TRBV6-3 TGTGCCAGCAGTTACTCGTGGACAGGGGGCGAGCAGTACTTC CASSYSWTGGEQYF
few 17 TRBJ1-5 - TRBV4-1 TGCGCCAGCAGCCAAGATGGAGACGACAGCCCAAATCAGCCCCAGCATTTT CASSQDGDDSPNQPQHF
few 15 TRBJ2-1 TRBD2 TRBV24-1 TGTGCCACCAGTGACTCGGGACTAGCGGTCAATGAGCAGTTCTTC CATSDSGLAVNEQFF
few 13 TRBJ2-1 - TRBV7-2 TGTGCCAGCAGCTTAATGGCTTCTGATGAGCAGTTCTTC CASSLMASDEQFF
few 16 TRBJ1-1 - TRBV7-2 TGTGCCAGCAGCCGCCGGGGGGGCCCCGGTGACACTGAAGCTTTCTTT CASSRRGGPGDTEAFF
- 12 TRBJ2-3 - TRBV20-1 TGCAGTGCTACGGTAGTCGGAGATACGCAGTATTTT CSATVVGDTQYF
few 14 TRBJ2-7 - TRBV14 TGTGCCAGCAGCTCAACGGGGTTCTCCTACGAGCAGTACTTC CASSSTGFSYEQYF
- 18 TRBJ2-1 TRBD2 TRBV12-3/TRBV12-4 TGTGCCAGCAGTCCCCGGGCTCCCGGGACTAGCGGGGTGGTTGAGCAGTTCTTC CASSPRAPGTSGVVEQFF
few 18 TRBJ2-2 - TRBV7-2 TGTGCCAGCAGCTTTGTGCGGGGACCGGGGGCGAACACCGGGGAGCTGTTTTTT CASSFVRGPGANTGELFF
many 13 TRBJ2-1 - TRBV7-2 TGTGCCAGCAGCTCCAGGAACGTTGATGAGCAGTTCTTC CASSSRNVDEQFF
- 14 TRBJ2-2 - TRBV7-2 TGTGCCAGCAGCTTAGGGCAGAACACCGGGGAGCTGTTTTTT CASSLGQNTGELFF
many 13 TRBJ2-5 - TRBV7-9 TGTGCCAGCAGCCCGGCCGGAGGACGGACCCAGTACTTC CASSPAGGRTQYF
few 15 TRBJ1-6 - TRBV20-1 TGCAGTGCACGCAAGACAGTGGTTAATAATTCACCCCTCCACTTT CSARKTVVNNSPLHF
few 15 TRBJ2-2 TRBD2 TRBV20-1 TGCAGTGCTAGACGAGCGGGAGGGATGACCGGGGAGCTGTTTTTT CSARRAGGMTGELFF
few 15 TRBJ2-2 TRBD1 TRBV6-6 TGTGCCAGCAGCATAGAAACAGGGGGCACCGGGGAGCTGTTTTTT CASSIETGGTGELFF
- 14 TRBJ2-3 - TRBV20-1 TGCAGTGCTAGTGTAGCGCGGATCACAGATACGCAGTATTTT CSASVARITDTQYF
many 18 TRBJ1-4 - TRBV7-6 TGTGCCAGCAGCTTCCTCGGGACCCCTGGAGAAACTAATGAAAAACTGTTTTTT CASSFLGTPGETNEKLFF
few 11 TRBJ2-1 - TRBV29-1 TGCAGCGTTGCCCCTCGAGGTGAGCAGTTCTTC CSVAPRGEQFF
many 17 TRBJ2-3 TRBD2 TRBV7-8 TGTGCCAGCAGCTTAAAGCGGGAGGCCCCCAAGACAGATACGCAGTATTTT CASSLKREAPKTDTQYF
- 15 TRBJ2-2 TRBD1 TRBV6-6 TGTGCCAGCACTCCGACAGGGGGCTGGACCGGGGAGCTGTTTTTT CASTPTGGWTGELFF
many 15 TRBJ1-5 TRBD1 TRBV19 TGTGCCAGTAGGGGACAGAGTACAAGCAATCAGCCCCAGCATTTT CASRGQSTSNQPQHF
few 12 TRBJ1-2 - TRBV7-2 TGTGCCAGCAGCACGCCCGTGAATGGCTACACCTTC CASSTPVNGYTF
- 12 TRBJ2-7 - TRBV20-1 TGCAGTGCTAGAGCGGCAGCCTACGAGCAGTACTTC CSARAAAYEQYF